The 2 T cell receptor beta chains below all came from one sample that was sequenced in a study of T cell responses to AZD1222 COVID-19 vaccine. Method: immunoSEQ multiplex PCR; TCRdb's copy keeps in-frame clones and lacks some. In the table there are some 92,000 clones, around nine tenths of which are singletons. The specimen was peripheral blood, collected on day 0 of MenACWY control vaccination. The receptors here all came from an adult in good health.

V is TRBV7-9 and J is TRBJ2-7; unclear D gene. Trimming left V 1 base short and J 9 bases short, with 10 bases between. CDR1 and CDR2 from the germline V gene are SEHNR and FQNEAQ (reference sequence). This CDR3 has 12 residues. CDR3 residues: CASSLDLFGQYF. As DNA, the CDR3 is TGTGCCAGCAGCTTAGACCTTTTCGGGCAGTACTTC.

This clone was seen a single time. This chain joins TRBV28 and TRBJ1-5; perhaps TRBD1 as D (5 bases). The length of the CDR3 is 15 residues. Germline loops: CDR1 MDHEN, CDR2 SYDVKM. V was trimmed by 6 bases and J by 6 bases, leaving 18 bases between them. CDR3 sequence reads: CASRPGGAWVQPQHF. For the CDR3, the DNA is TGTGCCAGCAGACCCGGCGGGGCGTGGGTTCAGCCCCAGCATTTT. The full variable domain, in which reference TRBV28 and TRBJ1-5 provide the parts outside the CDR3, is DVKVTQSSRYLVKRTGEKVFLECVQDMDHENMFWYRQDPGLGLRLIYFSYDVKMKEKGDIPEGYSVSREKKERFSLILESASTNQTSMYLCASRPGGAWVQPQHFGDGTRLSIL.